The rows below give T cell receptor beta chains drawn from one sample of a study of cytomegalovirus exposure and HLA in healthy donors. Only in-frame clones appear in the TCRdb table, and some are missing; sequencing was by immunoSEQ multiplex PCR. The sample records over 150,000 clones, 70% to 90% being singletons. Sequenced: PBMCs. The receptors derive from a woman aged 25 to 39 in good health and CMV-seronegative. Both conserved end residues are part of each CDR3. The order of the fields is clone size, V gene, J gene, D gene, CDR3 length, CDR3 protein, CDR3 DNA. A D gene is named only where the DNA matches it firmly. The size field is filled for only some rows; it gives once, few, many or a size class.

NA	TRBV28	TRBJ2-5	TRBD2	17	CASSYPWSGGNKETQYF	TGTGCCAGCAGTTACCCGTGGTCGGGAGGTAACAAAGAGACCCAGTACTTC
NA	TRBV27	TRBJ2-7	TRBD2	17	CASSLLSGRTDKREQYF	TGTGCCAGCAGTTTACTAAGCGGGAGGACCGACAAGAGAGAGCAGTACTTC
few	TRBV6-1	TRBJ2-2	TRBD2	15	CASRESGEGAGELFF	TGTGCCAGCAGGGAAAGCGGGGAGGGAGCCGGGGAGCTGTTTTTT
NA	TRBV30	TRBJ1-5	TRBD1	17	CAWSVGFGRGVSQPQHF	TGTGCCTGGAGTGTAGGATTTGGCAGGGGGGTTTCTCAGCCCCAGCATTTT
NA	TRBV29-1	TRBJ2-1	NA	14	CSVLGQGSYNEQFF	TGCAGCGTTTTAGGGCAGGGATCCTACAATGAGCAGTTCTTC
NA	TRBV5-4	TRBJ1-2	NA	15	CASSRPREGPYGYTF	TGTGCCAGCAGCCGACCGAGGGAGGGTCCTTATGGCTACACCTTC
once	TRBV18	TRBJ1-2	NA	13	CASSGLEGDGYTF	TGTGCCAGCTCCGGACTAGAAGGCGATGGCTACACCTTC
NA	TRBV5-1	TRBJ1-2	NA	11	CASRAGGETTF	TGCGCCAGTCGAGCTGGGGGCGAGACAACCTTC
NA	TRBV28	TRBJ1-5	TRBD1	16	CASSLRGQGRHQPQHF	TGTGCCAGCAGTTTAAGGGGACAGGGACGTCATCAGCCCCAGCATTTT
NA	TRBV28	TRBJ1-2	NA	15	CASSPGQLITYGYTF	TGTGCCAGCAGTCCAGGACAGCTAATTACCTATGGCTACACCTTC
NA	TRBV10-1	TRBJ2-3	TRBD1	14	CASSEGQGTDTQYF	TGCGCCAGCAGTGAGGGACAGGGGACAGATACGCAGTATTTT
once	TRBV19	TRBJ1-3	NA	16	CASSIPGGGSGNTIYF	TGTGCCAGTAGTATCCCAGGCGGGGGATCAGGAAACACCATATATTTT
NA	TRBV6-1	TRBJ2-1	TRBD2	15	CASSERTSGGFEQFF	TGTGCCAGCAGTGAAAGGACTAGCGGCGGCTTTGAGCAGTTCTTC
NA	TRBV14	TRBJ2-5	NA	13	CASSRYRRETQYF	TGTGCCAGCAGCCGCTACCGCCGCGAGACCCAGTACTTC
once	TRBV27	TRBJ2-1	TRBD2	15	CASALGAGGYNEQFF	TGTGCCAGCGCCCTGGGGGCGGGGGGATACAATGAGCAGTTCTTC
NA	TRBV7-6	TRBJ2-7	TRBD1	14	CASSLGGRGREQYF	TGTGCCAGCAGCTTAGGCGGCAGGGGGCGCGAGCAGTACTTC
NA	TRBV30	TRBJ1-1	TRBD1	13	CAVTGQANTEAFF	TGTGCCGTGACCGGACAGGCGAACACTGAAGCTTTCTTT
NA	TRBV27	TRBJ2-1	TRBD2	15	CASSLPMTSGNEQFF	TGTGCCAGCAGTCTACCAATGACTAGCGGGAATGAGCAGTTCTTC
NA	TRBV27	TRBJ2-2	NA	15	CASSRQQGRTGELFF	TGTGCCAGCAGTAGACAACAGGGTCGAACCGGGGAGCTGTTTTTT
NA	TRBV27	TRBJ1-2	NA	15	CASSLSPGHLYGYTF	TGTGCCAGCAGTTTATCCCCGGGACACCTCTATGGCTACACCTTC
NA	TRBV19	TRBJ1-2	NA	15	CASRTPGDPNYGYTF	TGTGCCAGTCGGACACCAGGAGATCCTAACTATGGCTACACCTTC
NA	TRBV6-1	TRBJ1-4	TRBD1	13	CASSVQGAEKLFF	TGTGCCAGCAGTGTTCAGGGGGCTGAAAAACTGTTTTTT
NA	TRBV6-6	TRBJ1-6	TRBD1	15	CASRPTGLGNSPLHF	TGTGCCAGCAGACCGACAGGGTTGGGGAATTCACCCCTCCACTTT
NA	TRBV28	TRBJ2-1	NA	16	CASSFPGLLTYNEQFF	TGTGCCAGCAGTTTTCCTGGACTACTTACATACAATGAGCAGTTCTTC
NA	TRBV5-1	TRBJ2-7	NA	16	CASSPRGRLTSHEQYF	TGCGCCAGCAGCCCCCGAGGGAGACTTACTAGCCACGAGCAGTACTTC
NA	TRBV5-1	TRBJ1-6	TRBD1	16	CASASPWGQDNSPLHF	TGCGCCAGCGCCTCCCCCTGGGGACAGGATAATTCACCCCTCCACTTT
NA	TRBV7-2	TRBJ2-7	TRBD2	15	CASSRLAGGPYEQYF	TGTGCCAGCAGCCGACTAGCGGGGGGACCCTACGAGCAGTACTTC